This T cell receptor (beta chain) was found in a study of beta chain features in type 1 diabetes. One heparinised blood draw averaging about 120 mL was given by each donor. Only a few counts were recorded for this clone. Antigen: not known. There are 15 residues in the CDR3. Germline V gives CDR1 SGHTA, CDR2 FQGNSA. V dropped 3 bases and J dropped 9; count of bases not matched to a gene: 9. Notes on the study in general: For Type 1 diabetes patients, all four CD4+ subsets carried TCRB CDR3s that were moderately but significantly shorter.

Expressed TCRB transcripts were sequenced because the entire RNA isolate underwent reverse transcription. Some clones are missing from TCRdb's copy, which holds only in-frame ones; the method was immunoSEQ multiplex PCR. Among about 250,000 clones listed, less than 15% were seen once. Sequencing was performed on naive CD4+ T cells from blood. This clonotype originated in a middle-aged woman in good health. The rearrangement links TRBV7-2 to TRBJ2-1, with 9 bases lining up with TRBD1. CDR3 in amino acids: CASSLGQGSSSEQFF. Written as DNA, the CDR3 is TGTGCCAGCAGCTTGGGACAGGGCAGCTCGAGTGAGCAGTTCTTC.